This entry describes one T cell receptor beta chain. The data belong to a study of PD-L1 blockade in urothelial cancer. Study information: Individuals in the cohort had been given 0 to 3 earlier chemotherapy regimens. Blood drawn 3 weeks (second dose) and 6 weeks after treatment start was analyzed. The median T cell count in blood samples was 110,000 to 150,000.

In germline, CDR1 is MNHNY, CDR2 SVGAGI (reference sequence). The CDR3 contains 15 residues. The V gene lost 0 bases and the J gene lost 2 bases, with 10 bases spanning the gap. In each PCR, synthetic TCR analog templates were spiked in. Produced via immunoSEQ multiplex PCR; TCRdb's table is partial and in-frame only. There are roughly 38,000 clones in the sample; over 75% occur only once, and approximately 3.5% lies in the top ten. This clonotype originated in a man between 65 and 85 years old with urothelial cancer. The material was PBMCs, obtained around atezolizumab (anti-PD-L1) treatment. This sequence joins TRBV6-6 and TRBJ1-1, with D hard to call. The CDR3 DNA is TGTGCCAGCAGTTACTCGATGGGGAGTAACACTGAAGCTTTCTTT. Protein product: CASSYSMGSNTEAFF.